The table lists the clone carrying this TCR beta chain with many counts. The antigen remains unidentified. These data originate in a study of identical twins. The study, taken as a whole, reports: With abundant cord blood beta clonotypes, insertions were fewer; memory repertoires showed no such pattern. Twin-shared out-of-frame alpha sequences showed excess low generation probability.

Deletions cut 7 bases from V and 7 bases from J, with 15 bases between. The CDR3 totals 14 residues. Per germline, CDR1 SGDLS and CDR2 YYNGEE. Template switching created a universal primer site, and the cDNA included unique molecular identifiers. Each CDR3 protein gets one entry after TCRdb re-called the 5' RACE reads with MiXCR. Of approximately 630,000 distinct CDR3 sequences listed, just over 7% were seen once; the top ten hold about 1.6%. The data also belong to a second study, concerning yellow fever vaccine responses in identical twins.

The origin of this receptor is a woman aged 18-29 years in good health. The sample taken for sequencing was PBMCs. The chain recombines TRBV9 with TRBJ1-6; TRBD1 might be the D (5 bases). Here the CDR3 DNA reads TGTGCCAGCTCCTGGGGGGGAGGCAATTCACCCCTCCACTTT. Protein product: CASSWGGGNSPLHF.